What follows are 8 T cell receptor beta chains derived from one specimen sequenced in a study of tumor and adjacent non-tumor tissue in lung cancer. The template was RNA from unsorted bulk tissue. The library came from three nested PCR rounds adapted from ARM-PCR protocols. TCRdb analysed the multiplex PCR reads with MiXCR anew, one entry per CDR3 protein. The sample gives around 140,000 distinct CDR3 sequences, approximately 66% of which show up once; 15% to 20% is in the top ten. Material: lung tumor tissue. These receptor sequences come from a man aged 55-75 years with small cell lung cancer.

This clonotype was recorded a few times. The V call is TRBV28, the J call TRBJ2-6; either TRBD1 or TRBD2 may supply D (6 bases each). The V end lost 0 bases, the J end lost 4 bases, and 22 bases lay between the germline ends. CDR1 is MDHEN, CDR2 SYDVKM, per germline. The length of the CDR3 is 20 residues. The DNA for the CDR3 is TGTGCCAGCAGTTTATGGGGTCGAGGGGGGTCTCTCTCCGGGGCCAACGTCCTGACTTTC. Translating gives CASSLWGRGGSLSGANVLTF.

J is TRBJ2-5 and V is TRBV5-5; D remains unclear. The V end lost 4 bases, the J end lost 0 bases, and 10 bases lay between the germline ends. Germline V gene sequence: CDR1 SGHKS, CDR2 YYEKEE (reference sequence). CDR3 size: 14 residues. The CDR3 reads CASSQSDYQETQYF. DNA of the CDR3: TGTGCCAGCAGCCAGAGCGACTACCAAGAGACCCAGTACTTC.

Details on this clonotype: One junction end does not reproduce the germline sequence, and a read error may be involved. The chain carries TRBV11-2 and TRBJ2-7; D is perhaps TRBD1 (5 bases). The CDR3 sequence is 12 residues long. Germline CDR1 reads SGHAT; CDR2 reads FQNNGV. The CDR3 reads CDSSLDGGLQYF. The CDR3 region has the DNA TGCGACAGCAGCTTAGATGGTGGGCTGCAGTACTTC.

This chain connects TRBV20-1 to TRBJ1-2; 7 nucleotides match TRBD1. The germline gives CDR1 DFQATT, CDR2 SNEGSKA (reference sequence). V was clipped by 6 bases and J by 8 bases; unmatched bases: 12. The CDR3 loop spans 13 amino acids. Here the CDR3 DNA reads TGCAGTGCCAGTCAAACAGGGGCAATCGGCTACACCTTC. Its translation: CSASQTGAIGYTF.

Turning to this clonotype: A much more abundant neighbour one base away suggests this may be a read error. The J gene is TRBJ1-1, the V gene TRBV20-1; 7 nucleotides match TRBD1. This CDR3 contains 13 residues. V was pared by 0 bases and J by 11 bases, with 9 bases of the junction left unmatched. Germline V CDR1 and CDR2: DFQATT, SNEGSKA (reference sequence). This CDR3 is CSAREGTVNAAFF. CDR3 DNA sequence: TGCAGTGCTAGAGAAGGGACAGTGAATGCGGCTTTCTTT.

Comment on this clonotype: Lacking the conserved final phenylalanine or tryptophan, this CDR3 likely reflects a read error. This chain joins TRBV12-3 or TRBV12-4 and TRBJ2-1; the match to TRBD2 covers 11 bases. CDR3 length: 17 amino acids. CDR3 nucleotides: TGTGCCAGCAGTCTAGCGGGGGGCCGGACTGGAAACAATGAGCAGTTCGTC. It translates to CASSLAGGRTGNNEQFV.

With respect to this clonotype: One junction end disagrees with the germline gene, perhaps due to a read error. The V and J genes are TRBV30 and TRBJ2-7; possibly TRBD1 or TRBD2 for D (5 bases each). Germline V gives CDR1 GTSNPN, CDR2 SVGIG (reference sequence). This CDR3 has 14 amino acids. CDR3 in amino acids: CARNLRGVAYEQYF. DNA of the CDR3: TGTGCCCGGAATCTAAGAGGGGTAGCCTACGAGCAGTATTTC.

On this clonotype itself: A much larger clonotype is one base distant, so this may be a read error. This chain links TRBV6-6 with TRBJ2-5, with D uncertain. CDR1 MNHNY and CDR2 SVGAGI come from the germline V gene (reference sequence). The length of the CDR3 is 12 residues. The CDR3 nucleotides are TGTGCCAGCAGACACAGCCAAGAGACCCTGTACTTC. Translation: CASRHSQETLYF.